A selection of T cell receptor beta chains follows, all from one sample in a study of T cells after yellow fever vaccination. MiXCR, run by TCRdb on the 5' RACE reads, gives a single entry per CDR3 protein. The sample yields some 390,000 distinct CDR3 sequences, roughly 6.2% seen once. The starting material was PBMCs, obtained 5 days after the yellow fever booster vaccination. The receptors come from a man between 25 and 39 years old who received the YFV17D yellow fever vaccine. The CDR3 runs from the conserved cysteine through the conserved F or W. D genes are given only for firm matches. Some rows have no size entry. The others give once, few or many, or a class for an expanded clone.

V: TRBV2; J: TRBJ1-2; size: many; D: -; DNA: TGTGCCAGCAGTCGGACAACTAACTATGGCTACACCTTC; CDR3: CASSRTTNYGYTF
V: TRBV2; J: TRBJ2-3; size: -; D: -; DNA: TGTGCCAGCAGAGCGTGGGATACGCAGTATTTT; CDR3: CASRAWDTQYF
V: TRBV11-2; J: TRBJ1-3; size: -; D: -; DNA: TGTGCCAGCAGCTATTCCGGGACGCCTATAGGCTCTGGAAACACCATATATTTT; CDR3: CASSYSGTPIGSGNTIYF
V: TRBV12-3/TRBV12-4; J: TRBJ2-3; size: many; D: -; DNA: TGTGCCAGCAGTCCTGGGACTAGCACAGATACGCAGTATTTT; CDR3: CASSPGTSTDTQYF
V: TRBV6-2/TRBV6-3; J: TRBJ2-5; size: -; D: -; DNA: TGTGCCAGCAGTTACAAGGGGACCCAGTACTTC; CDR3: CASSYKGTQYF
V: TRBV12-3/TRBV12-4; J: TRBJ1-2; size: many; D: TRBD1; DNA: TGTGCCAGCAGTAGGGGACAGGGGGCTGGCTATGGCTACACCTTC; CDR3: CASSRGQGAGYGYTF
V: TRBV11-2; J: TRBJ2-3; size: few; D: -; DNA: TGTGCCAGCGCCGTGGGGGGAGTCACAGATACGCAGTATTTT; CDR3: CASAVGGVTDTQYF
V: TRBV28; J: TRBJ1-2; size: few; D: -; DNA: TGTGCCAGCAGCCGAATGGGACCCAGCTATGGCTACACCTTC; CDR3: CASSRMGPSYGYTF
V: TRBV4-3; J: TRBJ2-1; size: many; D: -; DNA: TGCGCCAGCAGCCAAAGCATAGAGGGCTATGAGCAGTTCTTC; CDR3: CASSQSIEGYEQFF
V: TRBV2; J: TRBJ2-1; size: few; D: TRBD2; DNA: TGTGCCAGCAGTGAAGAGAGCGGGAGAGGGGATGAGCAGTTCTTC; CDR3: CASSEESGRGDEQFF
V: TRBV20-1; J: TRBJ2-4; size: -; D: -; DNA: TGCAGTGCTGGCGGGATCGTGCTTCAGTACTTC; CDR3: CSAGGIVLQYF
V: TRBV20-1; J: TRBJ2-7; size: -; D: -; DNA: TGCAGTGCTAGCGAAGGGCCTGGGTACGAGCAGTACTTC; CDR3: CSASEGPGYEQYF
V: TRBV5-1; J: TRBJ2-4; size: many; D: -; DNA: TGCGCCAGCAGCTTGTCGAGAGCCAAAAACATTCAGTACTTC; CDR3: CASSLSRAKNIQYF
V: TRBV6-8; J: TRBJ2-4; size: -; D: -; DNA: TGTGCCAGCAGCCCCATAGACGCCAAAAACATTCAGTACTTC; CDR3: CASSPIDAKNIQYF
V: TRBV18; J: TRBJ1-1; size: -; D: -; DNA: TGTGCCAGCTCACCAGCGGGAATGAACACTGAAGCTTTCTTT; CDR3: CASSPAGMNTEAFF
V: TRBV20-1; J: TRBJ2-7; size: -; D: TRBD2; DNA: TGCAGTGCTAGTATGGGGTCTAGCGGGATTGGCGAGCAGTACTTC; CDR3: CSASMGSSGIGEQYF
V: TRBV5-1; J: TRBJ2-5; size: many; D: -; DNA: TGCGCCAGCAGGGACAACCAAGAGACCCAGTACTTC; CDR3: CASRDNQETQYF
V: TRBV7-2; J: TRBJ2-5; size: many; D: TRBD2; DNA: TGTGCCAGCAGCTTACGGCTGTGGCGGGAGAGAGAAGAGACCCAGTACTTC; CDR3: CASSLRLWREREETQYF
V: TRBV7-2; J: TRBJ1-5; size: -; D: -; DNA: TGTGCCAGCAGCTCCACATCGGGTGGCGGCAATCAGCCCCAGCATTTT; CDR3: CASSSTSGGGNQPQHF
V: TRBV4-1; J: TRBJ1-5; size: few; D: -; DNA: TGCGCCAGCAGCCAAGGATCCGAAGAGAGCATATTGCACGTAGGCAGCAATCAGCCCCAGCATTTT; CDR3: CASSQGSEESILHVGSNQPQHF
V: TRBV11-2; J: TRBJ2-7; size: many; D: TRBD1; DNA: TGTGCCAGCAGCATCGGGACAGGGGGCAACGAGCAGTACTTC; CDR3: CASSIGTGGNEQYF
V: TRBV20-1; J: TRBJ2-2; size: few; D: -; DNA: TGCAGTGCTAGAGATCGAGTGAACACCGGGGAGCTGTTTTTT; CDR3: CSARDRVNTGELFF
V: TRBV7-2; J: TRBJ2-5; size: -; D: TRBD2; DNA: TGTGCCAGCAGCTCCCAAGGAGCGGGGGTTGGGGAGACCCAGTACTTC; CDR3: CASSSQGAGVGETQYF
V: TRBV7-2; J: TRBJ2-1; size: few; D: TRBD2; DNA: TGTGCCAGCAGCATATCAACCAGCGGGAGGTTTTATGAGCAGTTCTTC; CDR3: CASSISTSGRFYEQFF
V: TRBV6-5; J: TRBJ2-7; size: many; D: -; DNA: TGTGCCAGCAGTTACTATTCGTCCTACGAGCAGTACTTC; CDR3: CASSYYSSYEQYF
V: TRBV10-3; J: TRBJ2-1; size: many; D: -; DNA: TGTGCCATCAGTGAGTCTGATGCTATAACCTACAATGAGCAGTTCTTC; CDR3: CAISESDAITYNEQFF
V: TRBV10-3; J: TRBJ2-6; size: -; D: -; DNA: TGTGCCGTAGGATGGACGGCCTTCTCTGGGGCCAACGTCCTGACTTTC; CDR3: CAVGWTAFSGANVLTF
V: TRBV20-1; J: TRBJ1-2; size: few; D: -; DNA: TGCAGTGCAATGGACAACGTCTTCGGCGGCTACACCTTC; CDR3: CSAMDNVFGGYTF
V: TRBV20-1; J: TRBJ2-3; size: -; D: TRBD1; DNA: TGCAGTGCTAGTGGGCCGGGACAGGGCTTCGCGTATTTT; CDR3: CSASGPGQGFAYF
V: TRBV24-1; J: TRBJ2-1; size: -; D: TRBD2; DNA: TGTGCCACCAGTGACCTGGGACTAGCTGATTCCTACAATGAGCAGTTCTTC; CDR3: CATSDLGLADSYNEQFF
V: TRBV20-1; J: TRBJ1-2; size: few; D: TRBD1; DNA: TGCAGTGCTCGCCGGGACAGGGTCCTTCGCTACACCTTC; CDR3: CSARRDRVLRYTF
V: TRBV11-3; J: TRBJ2-1; size: many; D: -; DNA: TGTGCCAGCAGCTTTAGCCGGGGAAAGAATGAGCAGTTCTTC; CDR3: CASSFSRGKNEQFF
V: TRBV24-1; J: TRBJ2-5; size: -; D: -; DNA: TGTGCCACCAGTGATTTAACCCTCGGGGAGACCCAGTACTTC; CDR3: CATSDLTLGETQYF
V: TRBV7-2; J: TRBJ2-7; size: few; D: -; DNA: TGTGCCAGCAGCTTAGGGCATAATGCCGAGCAGTACTTC; CDR3: CASSLGHNAEQYF
V: TRBV20-1; J: TRBJ2-1; size: few; D: TRBD1; DNA: TGCAGTGCTGCCCTGGGGACAGGGGAGGATGAGCAGTTCTTC; CDR3: CSAALGTGEDEQFF
V: TRBV4-3; J: TRBJ2-7; size: few; D: -; DNA: TGCGCCAGCAGCCAAGCAAGGGGGAGCCCTTACGAGCAGTACTTC; CDR3: CASSQARGSPYEQYF
V: TRBV2; J: TRBJ2-4; size: many; D: TRBD1; DNA: TGTGCCAGCATAGCGGACAGGGGGGTCAAAAACATTCAGTACTTC; CDR3: CASIADRGVKNIQYF
V: TRBV5-1; J: TRBJ1-2; size: few; D: TRBD1; DNA: TGCGCCAGCAGCTTGTTGGGTCGGGACAGGGGGCAAAGAGGCGGCTACACCTTC; CDR3: CASSLLGRDRGQRGGYTF
V: TRBV10-3; J: TRBJ1-5; size: many; D: -; DNA: TGTGCCACCGGACAGTTAAATCAGCCCCAGCATTTT; CDR3: CATGQLNQPQHF
V: TRBV29-1; J: TRBJ2-1; size: few; D: TRBD2; DNA: TGCAGCGTTGAAGACACGGGGGGAGGATCCTACAATGAGCAGTTCTTC; CDR3: CSVEDTGGGSYNEQFF
V: TRBV5-4; J: TRBJ1-1; size: few; D: -; DNA: TGTGCCAGCAGCTGGACATCTGACGACACTGAAGCTTTCTTT; CDR3: CASSWTSDDTEAFF
V: TRBV15; J: TRBJ2-5; size: many; D: TRBD1; DNA: TGTGCCACCAGCAGAGGGGACAGTTATAAAGAGACCCAGTACTTC; CDR3: CATSRGDSYKETQYF
V: TRBV27; J: TRBJ2-7; size: many; D: -; DNA: TGTGCCAGCCAGGGCCGGATTTCCTACGAGCAGTACTTC; CDR3: CASQGRISYEQYF
V: TRBV6-1; J: TRBJ1-6; size: few; D: -; DNA: TGTGCCAGCAGTGGCTGGAAGTCACCCCTCCACTTT; CDR3: CASSGWKSPLHF
V: TRBV6-2/TRBV6-3; J: TRBJ1-5; size: -; D: TRBD1; DNA: TGTGCCAGCAGTTCTCCCGTGGGGACAGTTAATCAGCCCCAGCATTTT; CDR3: CASSSPVGTVNQPQHF
V: TRBV30; J: TRBJ2-7; size: -; D: -; DNA: TGTGCCTGGAGAGAACCGGGCTCATCCTACGAGCAGTACTTC; CDR3: CAWREPGSSYEQYF